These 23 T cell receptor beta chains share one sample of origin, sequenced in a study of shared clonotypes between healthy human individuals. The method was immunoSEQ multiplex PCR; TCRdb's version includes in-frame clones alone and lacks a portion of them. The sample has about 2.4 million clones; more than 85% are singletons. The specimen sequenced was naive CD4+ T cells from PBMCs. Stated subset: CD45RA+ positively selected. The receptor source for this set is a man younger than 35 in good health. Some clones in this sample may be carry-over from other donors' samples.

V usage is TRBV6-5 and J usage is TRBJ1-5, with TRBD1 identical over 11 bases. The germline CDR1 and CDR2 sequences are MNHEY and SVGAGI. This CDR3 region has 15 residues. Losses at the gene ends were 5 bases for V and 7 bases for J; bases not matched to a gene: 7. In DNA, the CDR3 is TGTGCCAGCAGTAGGGACAGGGGGTTGGGCCAGCCCCAGCATTTT. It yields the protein CASSRDRGLGQPQHF.

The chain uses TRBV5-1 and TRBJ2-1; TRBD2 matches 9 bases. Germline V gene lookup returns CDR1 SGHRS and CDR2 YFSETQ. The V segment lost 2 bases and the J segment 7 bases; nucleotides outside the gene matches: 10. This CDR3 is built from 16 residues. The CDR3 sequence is CASSLPGLAIGNEQFF. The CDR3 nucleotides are TGCGCCAGCAGCTTACCGGGACTAGCCATAGGGAATGAGCAGTTCTTC. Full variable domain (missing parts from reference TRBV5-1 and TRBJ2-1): KAGVTQTPRYLIKTRGQQVTLSCSPISGHRSVSWYQQTPGQGLQFLFEYFSETQRNKGNFPGRFSGRQFSNSRSEMNVSTLELGDSALYLCASSLPGLAIGNEQFFGPGTRLTVL.

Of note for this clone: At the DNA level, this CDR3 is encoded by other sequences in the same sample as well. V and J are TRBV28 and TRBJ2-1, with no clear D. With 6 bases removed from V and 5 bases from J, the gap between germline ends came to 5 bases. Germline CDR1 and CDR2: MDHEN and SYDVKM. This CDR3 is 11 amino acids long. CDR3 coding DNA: TGTGCCAGCAGCCTGAACAATGAGCAGTTCTTC. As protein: CASSLNNEQFF.

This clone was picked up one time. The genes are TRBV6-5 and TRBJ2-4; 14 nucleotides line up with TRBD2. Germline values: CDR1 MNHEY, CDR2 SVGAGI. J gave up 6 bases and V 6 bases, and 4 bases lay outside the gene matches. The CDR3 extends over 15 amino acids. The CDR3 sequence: CASRPGLAGGNIQYF. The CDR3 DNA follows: TGTGCCAGCAGGCCCGGACTAGCGGGGGGAAACATTCAGTACTTC.

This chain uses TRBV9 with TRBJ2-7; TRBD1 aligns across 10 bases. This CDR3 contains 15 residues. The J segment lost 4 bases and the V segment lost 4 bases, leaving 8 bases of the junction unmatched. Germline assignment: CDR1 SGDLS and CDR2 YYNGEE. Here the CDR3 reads CASSSTPDRGYEQYF. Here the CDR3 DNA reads TGTGCCAGCAGCTCGACGCCGGACAGGGGGTACGAGCAGTACTTC.

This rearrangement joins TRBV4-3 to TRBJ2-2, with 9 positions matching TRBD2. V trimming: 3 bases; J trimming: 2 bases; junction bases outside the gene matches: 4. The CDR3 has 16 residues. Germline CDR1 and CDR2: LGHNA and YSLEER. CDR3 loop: CASSHIAGVNTGELFF. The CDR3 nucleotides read TGCGCCAGCAGCCACATAGCGGGAGTAAACACCGGGGAGCTGTTTTTT.

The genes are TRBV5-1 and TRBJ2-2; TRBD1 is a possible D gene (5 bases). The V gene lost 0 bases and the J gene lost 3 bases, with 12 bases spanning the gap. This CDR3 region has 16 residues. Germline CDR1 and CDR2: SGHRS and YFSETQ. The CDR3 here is CASSLVGGADTGELFF. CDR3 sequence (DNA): TGCGCCAGCAGCTTGGTTGGTGGGGCGGACACCGGGGAGCTGTTTTTT.

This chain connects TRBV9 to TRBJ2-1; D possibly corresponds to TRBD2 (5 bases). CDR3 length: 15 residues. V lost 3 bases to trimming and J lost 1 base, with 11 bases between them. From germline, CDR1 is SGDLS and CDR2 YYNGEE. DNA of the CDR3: TGTGCCAGCAGCGCTGGAACTAGGTCCTACAATGAGCAGTTCTTC. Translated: CASSAGTRSYNEQFF. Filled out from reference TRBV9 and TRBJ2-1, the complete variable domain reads DSGVTQTPKHLITATGQRVTLRCSPRSGDLSVYWYQQSLDQGLQFLIQYYNGEERAKGNILERFSAQQFPDLHSELNLSSLELGDSALYFCASSAGTRSYNEQFFGPGTRLTVL.

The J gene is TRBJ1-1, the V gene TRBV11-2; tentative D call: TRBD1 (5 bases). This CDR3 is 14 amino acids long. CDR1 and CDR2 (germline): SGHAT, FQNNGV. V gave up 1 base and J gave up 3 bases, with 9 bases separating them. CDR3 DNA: TGTGCCAGCAGCTTAGTGCGGGGGTACACTGAAGCTTTCTTT. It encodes CASSLVRGYTEAFF.

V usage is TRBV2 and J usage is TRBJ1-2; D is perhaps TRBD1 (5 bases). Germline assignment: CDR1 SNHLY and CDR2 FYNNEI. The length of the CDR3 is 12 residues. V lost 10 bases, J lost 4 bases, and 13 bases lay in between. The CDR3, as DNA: TGTGCCAACAAGGACACCCCCTATGGCTACACCTTC. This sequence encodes CANKDTPYGYTF.

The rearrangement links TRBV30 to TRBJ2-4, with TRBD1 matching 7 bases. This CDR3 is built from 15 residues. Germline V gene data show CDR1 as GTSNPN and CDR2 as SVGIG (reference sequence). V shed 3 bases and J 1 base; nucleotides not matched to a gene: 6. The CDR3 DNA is TGTGCCTGGAGGCTAGAGGACAGGGCCAAAAACATTCAGTACTTC. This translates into CAWRLEDRAKNIQYF.

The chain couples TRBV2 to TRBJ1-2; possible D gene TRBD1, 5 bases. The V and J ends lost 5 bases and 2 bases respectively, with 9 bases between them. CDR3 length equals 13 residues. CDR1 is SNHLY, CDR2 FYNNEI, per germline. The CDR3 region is CASSPRANYGYTF. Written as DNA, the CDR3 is TGTGCCAGCAGTCCCAGGGCCAACTATGGCTACACCTTC.

The CDR3 DNA sequence: TGCGCCAGCAGCTACGCCAGGGGTGGGACTGAAGCTTTCTTT. It translates to CASSYARGGTEAFF. The J gene is TRBJ1-1, the V gene TRBV5-1; tentatively, D is TRBD1 (6 bases). The CDR3 loop spans 14 amino acids. The V end was cut by 3 bases, the J end by 5 bases, with 14 bases between. In germline, CDR1 is SGHRS, CDR2 YFSETQ.

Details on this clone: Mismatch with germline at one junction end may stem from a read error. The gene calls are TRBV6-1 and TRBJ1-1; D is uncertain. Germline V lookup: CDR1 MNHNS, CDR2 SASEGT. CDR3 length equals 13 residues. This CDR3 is CASSFGRYTGAFF. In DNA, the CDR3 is TGTGCCAGCAGTTTCGGGCGGTACACTGGAGCTTTCTTT.

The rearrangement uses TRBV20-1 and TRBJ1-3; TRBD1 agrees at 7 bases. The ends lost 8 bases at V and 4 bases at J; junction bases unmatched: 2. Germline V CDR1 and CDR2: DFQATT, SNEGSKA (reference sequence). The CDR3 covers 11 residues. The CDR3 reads CSLDRGNTIYF. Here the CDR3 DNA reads TGCAGTTTGGACAGGGGAAACACCATATATTTT.

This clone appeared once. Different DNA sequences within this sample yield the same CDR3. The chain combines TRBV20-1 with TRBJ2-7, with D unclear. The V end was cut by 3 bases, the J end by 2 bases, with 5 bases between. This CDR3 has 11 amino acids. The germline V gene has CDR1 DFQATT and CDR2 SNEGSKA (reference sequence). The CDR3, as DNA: TGCAGTGCTAGGGCCGCCTACGAGCAGTACTTC. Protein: CSARAAYEQYF.

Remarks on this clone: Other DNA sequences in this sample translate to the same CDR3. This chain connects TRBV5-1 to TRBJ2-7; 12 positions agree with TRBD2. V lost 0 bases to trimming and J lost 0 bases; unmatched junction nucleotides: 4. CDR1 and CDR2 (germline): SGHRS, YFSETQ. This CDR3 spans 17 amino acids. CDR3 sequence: CASSLGLAGAVSYEQYF. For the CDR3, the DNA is TGCGCCAGCAGCTTGGGACTAGCGGGAGCAGTCTCCTACGAGCAGTACTTC.

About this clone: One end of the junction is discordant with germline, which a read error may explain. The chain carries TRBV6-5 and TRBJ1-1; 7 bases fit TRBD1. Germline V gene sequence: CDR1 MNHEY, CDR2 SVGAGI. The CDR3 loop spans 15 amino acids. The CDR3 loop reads CAISGGQDVNTEAFF. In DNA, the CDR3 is TGTGCCATCAGTGGCGGACAGGACGTTAACACTGAAGCTTTCTTT.

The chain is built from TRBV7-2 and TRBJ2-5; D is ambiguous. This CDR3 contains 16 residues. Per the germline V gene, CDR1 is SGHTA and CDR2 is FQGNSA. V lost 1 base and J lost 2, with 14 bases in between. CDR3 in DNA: TGTGCCAGCAGCTTAGGACTCAGGACCCAGCAAGAGACCCAGTACTTC. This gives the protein CASSLGLRTQQETQYF.

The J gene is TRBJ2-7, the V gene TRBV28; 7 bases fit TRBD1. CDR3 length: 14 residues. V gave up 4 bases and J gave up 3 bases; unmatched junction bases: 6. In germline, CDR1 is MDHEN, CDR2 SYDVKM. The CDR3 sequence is CASSSTGLGYEQYF. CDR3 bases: TGTGCCAGCAGTTCGACAGGGCTAGGCTACGAGCAGTACTTC.

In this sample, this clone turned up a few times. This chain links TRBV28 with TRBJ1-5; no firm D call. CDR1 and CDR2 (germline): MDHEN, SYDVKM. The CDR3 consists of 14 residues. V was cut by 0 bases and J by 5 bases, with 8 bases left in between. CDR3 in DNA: TGTGCCAGCAGTTTATGGGACGTAGATCAGCCCCAGCATTTT. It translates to CASSLWDVDQPQHF.

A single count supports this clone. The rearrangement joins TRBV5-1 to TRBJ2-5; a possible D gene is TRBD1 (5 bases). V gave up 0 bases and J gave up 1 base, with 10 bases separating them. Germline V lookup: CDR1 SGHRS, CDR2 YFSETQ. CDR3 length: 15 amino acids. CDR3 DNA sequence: TGCGCCAGCAGCTTGGTGGTGACAGTCCAAGAGACCCAGTACTTC. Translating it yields CASSLVVTVQETQYF.

The CDR3, as DNA: TGCGCCAGCTCTTTAGGGGTAGCGGATTTCTACGAGCAGTACTTC. It specifies CASSLGVADFYEQYF. This sequence joins TRBV5-1 and TRBJ2-7; a weak D match, TRBD2 (6 bases). Germline V gives CDR1 SGHRS, CDR2 YFSETQ. The V end was cut by 7 bases, the J end by 3 bases, with 20 bases between. CDR3 length equals 15 residues.